This T cell receptor beta chain emerged from a study of regulatory T cells in long-lasting Graves disease. Background on the study: Those Graves' patients who were newly diagnosed had been on antithyroid drugs under 3 months.

Libraries of TCR beta came from iRepertoire HTBI primers plus Arm-PCR of CDR3 regions. TCRdb re-analysed the multiplex PCR reads in MiXCR, keeping a single row per CDR3 protein. The repertoire holds roughly 610,000 distinct CDR3 sequences, with approximately 15% as singletons. Described time point: newly diagnosed GD, antithyroid drugs for less than 3 months. Extracted PBMC RNA gave rise to the TCR library. This clonotype was counted many times. Its antigen remains unknown. Study findings and constraints: Patients with persistent disease showed a bias toward TRBV28, TRBJ1-2 and TRBJ2-5.

The ends were cut back, 7 bases at V and 9 bases at J, with 16 bases in the middle. Germline V lookup: CDR1 MNHNS, CDR2 SASEGT. This CDR3 is built from 12 residues. The sample also formed part of further work on T cells in Graves' hyperthyroidism and ophthalmopathy. From that paper: Absence of ophthalmopathy progression within 18 months defined stable Graves' hyperthyroidism. Ophthalmopathy stood apart from stable hyperthyroidism in a 13 V-J model.

This receptor was identified in a woman aged 25 to 39 with Graves disease. The specimen was peripheral blood mononuclear cells (PBMCs), collected at new diagnosis, from a patient treated with antithyroid drugs. The rearrangement joins TRBV6-1 to TRBJ2-7; possible D gene TRBD2, 5 bases. The CDR3 is CASTLDAGGQYF. The CDR3 region has the DNA TGTGCCAGCACCCTCGACGCCGGAGGGCAGTACTTC.